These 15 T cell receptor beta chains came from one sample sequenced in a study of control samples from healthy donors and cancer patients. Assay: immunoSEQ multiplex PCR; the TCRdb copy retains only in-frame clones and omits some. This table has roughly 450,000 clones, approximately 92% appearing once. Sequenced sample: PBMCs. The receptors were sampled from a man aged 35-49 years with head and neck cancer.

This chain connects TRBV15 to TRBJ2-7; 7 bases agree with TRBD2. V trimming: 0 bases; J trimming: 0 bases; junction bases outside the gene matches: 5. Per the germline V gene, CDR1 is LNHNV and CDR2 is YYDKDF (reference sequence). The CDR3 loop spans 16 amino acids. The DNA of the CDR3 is TGTGCCACCAGCAGAGATTTGAGGACTAGCTCCTACGAGCAGTACTTC. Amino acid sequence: CATSRDLRTSSYEQYF.

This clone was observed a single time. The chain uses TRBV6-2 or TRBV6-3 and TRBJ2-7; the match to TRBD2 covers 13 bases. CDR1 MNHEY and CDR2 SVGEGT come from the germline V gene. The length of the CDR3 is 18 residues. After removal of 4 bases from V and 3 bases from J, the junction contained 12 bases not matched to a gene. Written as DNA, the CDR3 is TGTGCCAGCAGTTCCCCGACTAGCGGGAGGTCCCCCCTCTACGAGCAGTACTTC. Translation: CASSSPTSGRSPLYEQYF.

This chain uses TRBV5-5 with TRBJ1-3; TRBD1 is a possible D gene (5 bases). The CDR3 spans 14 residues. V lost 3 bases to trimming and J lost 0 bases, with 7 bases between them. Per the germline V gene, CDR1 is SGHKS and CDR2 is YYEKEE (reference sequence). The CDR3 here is CASSSDSSGNTIYF. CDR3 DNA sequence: TGTGCCAGCAGCTCAGACAGCTCTGGAAACACCATATATTTT.

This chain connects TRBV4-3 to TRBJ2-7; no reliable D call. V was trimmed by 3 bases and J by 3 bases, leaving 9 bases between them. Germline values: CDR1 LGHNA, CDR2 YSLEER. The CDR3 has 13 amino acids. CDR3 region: CASSQNKGYEQYF. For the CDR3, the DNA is TGCGCCAGCAGCCAGAACAAGGGCTACGAGCAGTACTTC.

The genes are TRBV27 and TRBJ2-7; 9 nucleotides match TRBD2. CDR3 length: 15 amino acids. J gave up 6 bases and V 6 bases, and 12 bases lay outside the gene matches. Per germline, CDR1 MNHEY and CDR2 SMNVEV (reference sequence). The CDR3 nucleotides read TGTGCCAGCAGATCAACAGGGACTAGCTATCCCGAGCAGTACTTC. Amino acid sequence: CASRSTGTSYPEQYF.

CDR3 region: CASSYTGQVGNSPLHF. For the CDR3, the DNA is TGTGCCAGCAGTTATACAGGACAGGTAGGGAATTCACCCCTCCACTTT. The chain combines TRBV6-5 with TRBJ1-6; 7 positions agree with TRBD1. Unmatched junction bases numbered 9, after V lost 3 bases and J lost 7 bases. This CDR3 has 16 residues. Germline CDR1 MNHEY, CDR2 SVGAGI.

This chain's CDR3 is CASSRDSYTGTGTFRREKLFF. The CDR3 DNA sequence: TGTGCCAGCTCACGGGACTCATATACCGGGACAGGGACTTTCCGTCGAGAAAAACTGTTTTTT. V and J are TRBV18 and TRBJ1-4; 9 nucleotides align to TRBD1. The J segment lost 8 bases and the V segment lost 4 bases, leaving 26 bases of the junction unmatched. CDR3 length: 21 amino acids. Germline values: CDR1 KGHSH, CDR2 LQKENI.

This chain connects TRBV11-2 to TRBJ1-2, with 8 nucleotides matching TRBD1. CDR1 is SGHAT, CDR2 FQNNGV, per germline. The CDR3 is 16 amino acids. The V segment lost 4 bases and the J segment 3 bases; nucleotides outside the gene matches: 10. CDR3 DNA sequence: TGTGCCAGCAGCTCCTCATTACAGGGGGACGACTATGGCTACACCTTC. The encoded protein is CASSSSLQGDDYGYTF.

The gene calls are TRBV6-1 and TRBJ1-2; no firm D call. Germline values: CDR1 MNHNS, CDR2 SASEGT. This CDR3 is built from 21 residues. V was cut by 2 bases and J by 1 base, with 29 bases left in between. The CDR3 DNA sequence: TGTGCCAGCAGTGAACCAGGCAGCCAATCAAGCCGCCTAAGTCTTAACTATGGCTACACCTTC. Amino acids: CASSEPGSQSSRLSLNYGYTF.

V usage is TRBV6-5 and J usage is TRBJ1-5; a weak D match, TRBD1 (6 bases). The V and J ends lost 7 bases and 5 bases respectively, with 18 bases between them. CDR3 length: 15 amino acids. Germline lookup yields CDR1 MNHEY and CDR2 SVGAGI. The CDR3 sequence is CASTLYREEDQPQHF. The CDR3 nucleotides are TGTGCCAGCACCCTATACAGGGAGGAGGATCAGCCCCAGCATTTT.

The CDR3 region has the DNA TGTGCCAGCAGTTACTCGGCTAGCGGCACCTACGAGCAGTACTTC. Amino acid sequence: CASSYSASGTYEQYF. V usage is TRBV6-5 and J usage is TRBJ2-7; 7 nucleotides align to TRBD2. This CDR3 contains 15 residues. Germline assignment: CDR1 MNHEY and CDR2 SVGAGI. V gave up 0 bases and J gave up 2 bases; unmatched junction bases: 4.

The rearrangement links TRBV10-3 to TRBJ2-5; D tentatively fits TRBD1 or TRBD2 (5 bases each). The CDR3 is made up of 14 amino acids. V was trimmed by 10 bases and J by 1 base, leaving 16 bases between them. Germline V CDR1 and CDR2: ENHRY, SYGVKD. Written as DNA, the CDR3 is TGTGCCACCCAGGGAGACACCTCCCAAGAGACCCAGTACTTC. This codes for CATQGDTSQETQYF.

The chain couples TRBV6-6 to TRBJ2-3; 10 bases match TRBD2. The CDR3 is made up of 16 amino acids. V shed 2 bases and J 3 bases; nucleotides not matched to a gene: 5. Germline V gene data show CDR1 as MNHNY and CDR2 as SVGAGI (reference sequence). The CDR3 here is CASSYPASGGTDTQYF. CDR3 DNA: TGTGCCAGCAGTTACCCCGCTAGCGGGGGAACAGATACGCAGTATTTT.

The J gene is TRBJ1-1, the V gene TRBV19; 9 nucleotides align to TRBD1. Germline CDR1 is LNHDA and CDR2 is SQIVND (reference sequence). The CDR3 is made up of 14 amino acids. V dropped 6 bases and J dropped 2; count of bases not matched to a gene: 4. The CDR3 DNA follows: TGTGCCAGTAGACCTACAGGGGGCAACACTGAAGCTTTCTTT. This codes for CASRPTGGNTEAFF.

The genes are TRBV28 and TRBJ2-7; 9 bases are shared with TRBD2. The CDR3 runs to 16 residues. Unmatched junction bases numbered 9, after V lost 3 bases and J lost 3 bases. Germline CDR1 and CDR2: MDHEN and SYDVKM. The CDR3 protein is CASSFLGGRAFYEQYF. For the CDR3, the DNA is TGTGCCAGCAGTTTCCTGGGCGGGAGGGCGTTCTACGAGCAGTACTTC.